This T cell receptor beta chain derives from a study of prognosis after radiotherapy for stage I lung cancer. Study context: No patient received concurrent therapy with stereotactic body radiotherapy. Study-level results: Some TCR clones were expanded. Whether these clones were tumor-specific was not determined. Patients who had metastases reportedly showed TRBV and TRBJ gene usage that varied from that of patients who did not.

Two rounds of multiplex PCR amplified TCR beta CDR3 from genomic DNA. Every TRBV and TRBJ gene had its own specific primer in first-round PCR. Second-round PCR used universal primers. MiXCR, run by TCRdb on the multiplex PCR reads, gives a single entry per CDR3 protein. Here the sample spans about 31,000 distinct CDR3 sequences, less than 35% being singletons. The CDR3 totals 14 residues. The germline gives CDR1 MNHNS, CDR2 SASEGT. Concerning this clonotype: Its specificity is unknown. A read error may be the cause here, since a much bigger clone is one base away.

The chain employs TRBV6-1 and TRBJ1-5; 8 nucleotides align to TRBD1. Sequencing was performed on PBMCs, taken before or after stereotactic body radiation therapy (not recorded which). This clonotype was obtained from a donor of 50 years or more with non-small cell lung cancer. CDR3 sequence: CDRTGHDCNQPQHF. The DNA for the CDR3 is TGTGATCGGACAGGGCATGATTGCAATCAGCCCCAGCATTTT.